This T cell receptor (beta chain) was captured by sequencing in a study of chemoradiotherapy in HPV16-positive cancers (dated by TCRdb to between 2021 and 2023). Looking at the study overall: Functional T-cell assays on cells from two HPV16-positive patients defined candidate HPV-specific T-cell clones and common TCR motifs. The candidate HPV-specific TCRs and motifs were then tracked in TCR repertoires from over 80 patients with HPV-related cancers. The study set out to ask whether T-cell immunity against the HPV oncoproteins E6 and E7 changes over the course of chemoradiotherapy and whether that immunity affects survival. Broad study findings and their caveats: Improved recurrence-free survival in HPV16-positive patients was associated with expansion of HPV-responsive T cells during chemoradiotherapy. The functional definition of HPV-specific T cells was derived from only a couple of HPV16-positive patients, and the survival association was reported for HPV16-positive patients. Expansion of candidate HPV-specific clones and E7-related TCR motifs was observed in the tumor microenvironment during treatment, whereas no such expansion was observed for non-HPV-specific T cells.

Preparation of the library involved the immunoSEQ multiplex PCR assay. Entries here come from immuneACCESS through TCRdb and include only in-frame sequences with V and J called. Some clones fail to appear in such tables; in the studies checked, an unresolved V gene covers under half of the shortfall, and the cause of the remainder is unknown. A total of around 8,100 clones appear in this sample, around 85% of them only once. The ten biggest clones cover about 14% of the sample. Repertoires were sampled repeatedly over the course of chemoradiotherapy so that clonal expansion in the tumor microenvironment could be followed. A word on this clone: The antigen it recognizes is unknown. Within one base of it there is no much larger clone, and no base qualities were kept.

V is pruned by 1 base and J by 0 bases, leaving 5 bases of the junction without a gene match. The CDR3 measures 17 amino acids from cysteine to phenylalanine. Only the CDR3 region is kept as DNA, spanning 51 bases read in frame from base 1. CDR1 and CDR2 (SGHRS, YFSETQ) derive from the germline V gene. Recombination joined TRBV5-1 with TRBJ2-3, and TRBD2 matches 10 of the central bases. The TCR comes from a human donor with HPV-associated anogenital cancer. This specimen was blood, taken from a patient who underwent chemoradiotherapy. The CDR3 corresponds to CASSLSPSGGSTDTQYF. The sequence in DNA is TGCGCCAGCAGCTTGTCTCCTAGCGGGGGAAGCACAGATACGCAGTATTTT.